The 23 T cell receptor beta chains below were found in one sample sequenced in a study of blood T cells in healthy people across ages. Using a J-beta primer mix together with a sample-barcoded 5' primer, a second PCR was run for about 6 to 12 cycles. TCRdb reanalysed the 5' RACE reads using MiXCR and keeps one entry per CDR3 protein. The table includes approximately 1,100,000 distinct CDR3 sequences, over 35% detected once. The specimen was blood. Receptor source: a woman in her sixties or seventies in good health.

This chain joins TRBV7-9 and TRBJ2-1, with 10 bases lining up with TRBD1. CDR1 and CDR2 (germline): SEHNR, FQNEAQ (reference sequence). The CDR3 is 15 residues long. The J segment lost 9 bases and the V segment lost 3 bases, leaving 8 bases of the junction unmatched. The CDR3 loop reads CASSFRQGALLEQFF. The DNA for the CDR3 is TGTGCCAGCAGCTTTCGACAGGGGGCTTTACTTGAGCAGTTCTTC.

The J gene is TRBJ1-2, the V gene TRBV10-3; D is unclear. V was pared by 4 bases and J by 5 bases, with 8 bases between. The CDR3 length is 12 residues. The germline gives CDR1 ENHRY, CDR2 SYGVKD. In DNA form, the CDR3 reads TGTGCCATCAGTGGGTCGGGTTATGGCTACACCTTC. It is translated as CAISGSGYGYTF.

The chain links TRBV29-1 to TRBJ1-5; tentative D call: TRBD1 (5 bases). CDR1 and CDR2 from the germline V gene are SQVTM and ANQGSEA. V gave up 7 bases and J gave up 4 bases, with 11 bases separating them. The CDR3 has 12 amino acids. CDR3 residues: CSAATANQPQHF. The CDR3 region has the DNA TGCAGCGCAGCGACAGCGAATCAGCCCCAGCATTTT. Full variable domain (outside the CDR3, taken from reference TRBV29-1 and TRBJ1-5): SAVISQKPSRDICQRGTSLTIQCQVDSQVTMMFWYRQQPGQSLTLIATANQGSEATYESGFVIDKFPISRPNLTFSTLTVSNMSPEDSSIYLCSAATANQPQHFGDGTRLSIL.

Only a few counts were recorded for this clonotype. The chain recombines TRBV6-1 with TRBJ1-2; D may be TRBD1 (5 bases). V dropped 5 bases and J dropped 6 bases, with 13 bases sitting between them. CDR3 length equals 13 residues. Germline V gives CDR1 MNHNS, CDR2 SASEGT. The CDR3 DNA reads as TGTGCCAGCAGTCACGGGACCTTAGATGGCTACACCTTC. It encodes CASSHGTLDGYTF.

The rearrangement uses TRBV2 and TRBJ2-5; 12 bases map to TRBD2. The J call may not be correct, given that the DNA end is closer to TRBJ2-7. CDR1 SNHLY and CDR2 FYNNEI come from the germline V gene. This CDR3 region has 13 residues. CDR3 bases: TGTGCCAGCAGAGGACTAGCGGGAACCGAGCAGTACTTC. Amino acid sequence: CASRGLAGTEQYF.

V and J are TRBV20-1 and TRBJ2-3; D perhaps matches TRBD2 (6 bases). This CDR3 is 13 amino acids long. Trimming shortened V by 2 bases and J by 4 bases, and 10 bases separated the two germline ends. The germline V gene has CDR1 DFQATT and CDR2 SNEGSKA (reference sequence). CDR3 sequence: CSARIGLPDTQYF. CDR3 nucleotide sequence: TGCAGTGCTAGAATCGGACTACCAGATACGCAGTATTTT.

The chain combines TRBV15 with TRBJ2-5; D unclear. This CDR3 has 15 residues. Germline V gene data show CDR1 as LNHNV and CDR2 as YYDKDF (reference sequence). Trimming removed 1 base at V and 1 base at J, with 10 bases between. The CDR3, as DNA: TGTGCCACCAGCAGAGGCGGTGGGTCCCAAGAGACCCAGTACTTC. Protein: CATSRGGGSQETQYF.

This clonotype was seen a few times. V gene TRBV7-9 combines with J gene TRBJ2-7; the D gene is possibly TRBD1 (6 bases). Germline V lookup: CDR1 SEHNR, CDR2 FQNEAQ (reference sequence). V shed 7 bases and J shed 3 bases, with 19 bases lying between them. The CDR3 is 15 amino acids. The CDR3 here is CASTVIPGQGYEQYF. CDR3 nucleotides: TGTGCCAGCACGGTGATCCCGGGACAAGGCTACGAGCAGTACTTC.

The rearrangement joins TRBV7-9 to TRBJ2-7, with D unclear. Germline V lookup: CDR1 SEHNR, CDR2 FQNEAQ (reference sequence). V was pared by 4 bases and J by 2 bases, with 9 bases between. This CDR3 has 13 amino acids. DNA of the CDR3: TGTGCCAGCAGCTCTGAAGCTCCCTACGAGCAGTACTTC. It codes for CASSSEAPYEQYF.

The rearrangement links TRBV12-3 or TRBV12-4 to TRBJ1-2, with 8 positions matching TRBD1. The V segment lost 5 bases and the J segment 6 bases; nucleotides outside the gene matches: 17. The CDR3 covers 17 residues. The CDR3: CASSGSFPTGVDNGYTF. The DNA for the CDR3 is TGTGCCAGCAGTGGATCATTTCCGACAGGGGTTGACAATGGCTACACCTTC.

The chain carries TRBV15 and TRBJ2-3; D is possibly TRBD1 (6 bases). V was clipped by 1 base and J by 5 bases, with 13 bases between them. The CDR3 totals 15 residues. Germline lookup yields CDR1 LNHNV and CDR2 YYDKDF (reference sequence). CDR3 region: CATSRGVGAGDTQYF. In DNA form, the CDR3 reads TGTGCCACCAGCAGAGGTGTGGGGGCCGGAGATACGCAGTATTTT.

The chain links TRBV28 to TRBJ1-2, with 12 bases lining up with TRBD1. This CDR3 has 15 amino acids. CDR1 and CDR2 from the germline V gene are MDHEN and SYDVKM. V lost 4 bases and J lost 7; bases outside the gene matches: 7. CDR3 sequence (DNA): TGTGCCAGCAGTTCAGTGGGGACAGGGGGCTTTGGCTACACCTTC. This sequence encodes CASSSVGTGGFGYTF.

This clonotype was recorded a few times. This chain uses TRBV15 with TRBJ2-5; D is ambiguous. The ends were cut back, 6 bases at V and 3 bases at J, with 5 bases in the middle. Germline CDR1 and CDR2: LNHNV and YYDKDF (reference sequence). The length of the CDR3 is 11 residues. The CDR3 region has the DNA TGTGCCACCAGACAAAAAGAGACCCAGTACTTC. Protein product: CATRQKETQYF.

CDR3 in amino acids: CASSQVPGLAGGYDEQFF. The CDR3 DNA reads TGCGCCAGCAGCCAAGTACCGGGACTAGCGGGAGGATACGATGAGCAGTTCTTC. This rearrangement joins TRBV4-1 to TRBJ2-1, with TRBD2 identical over 15 bases. The CDR3 totals 18 residues. Germline loops: CDR1 MGHRA, CDR2 YSYEKL. V shed 1 base, J shed 8 bases, and the junction held 9 bases outside the gene matches.

In this sample, this clonotype turned up a few times. The CDR3 DNA is TGTGCCAGCACCGCTGGGACACACTCCTACGAGCAGTACTTC. It codes for CASTAGTHSYEQYF. This sequence joins TRBV12-3 or TRBV12-4 and TRBJ2-7, with D perhaps TRBD1 (6 bases). V lost 7 bases, J lost 0 bases, and 13 bases lay in between. There are 14 residues in the CDR3.

This clonotype was recorded at least ten times. The chain employs TRBV9 and TRBJ2-7; D is perhaps TRBD1 or TRBD2 (8 bases each). The germline V and J ends were trimmed by 4 bases and 0 bases, with 20 bases remaining between them. This CDR3 has 17 residues. Per the germline V gene, CDR1 is SGDLS and CDR2 is YYNGEE. For the CDR3, the DNA is TGTGCCAGCAGCCCGACAGGGGCAGCGGGAGACTCCTACGAGCAGTACTTC. The encoded protein is CASSPTGAAGDSYEQYF.

This sequence joins TRBV7-3 and TRBJ2-1; the D gene is possibly TRBD2 (6 bases). The germline V and J ends were trimmed by 1 base and 6 bases, with 16 bases remaining between them. CDR1 and CDR2 from the germline V gene are SGHTA and FQGTGA. CDR3 length: 16 residues. CDR3 sequence (DNA): TGTGCCAGCAGCTTAATATCCGGGAGAAAAGTCAATGAGCAGTTCTTC. This gives the protein CASSLISGRKVNEQFF.

In its sample, this clonotype was seen once. The J gene is TRBJ1-1, the V gene TRBV13, with 7 bases identical to TRBD1. Germline trimming cut 5 bases from V and 5 bases from J; bases unmatched to any gene: 11. The germline V gene encodes CDR1 PRHDT and CDR2 FYEKMQ (reference sequence). The CDR3 loop spans 15 amino acids. The CDR3 here is CASSPGGGGRTEAFF. As DNA, the CDR3 is TGTGCCAGCAGCCCAGGAGGAGGGGGCAGGACTGAAGCTTTCTTT.

V and J are TRBV2 and TRBJ2-4; the match to TRBD2 covers 11 bases. With the DNA end fitting TRBJ2-7 better, the J assignment may be wrong. The germline V gene encodes CDR1 SNHLY and CDR2 FYNNEI. This CDR3 contains 15 residues. The DNA of the CDR3 is TGTGCCAGCAGTGAATTACTAGCGGGGGCCTACGAGCAGTACTTC. Its translation: CASSELLAGAYEQYF.

In this sample, this clonotype turned up a few times. V gene TRBV27 combines with J gene TRBJ1-1; 7 nucleotides align to TRBD1. CDR3 length equals 13 residues. CDR1 and CDR2 from the germline V gene are MNHEY and SMNVEV (reference sequence). With 6 bases clipped from V and 6 bases from J, the junction kept 7 bases outside the gene matches. CDR3 nucleotides: TGTGCCAGCAGAAACAGGGGCGGCCCTGAAGCTTTCTTT. Its protein is CASRNRGGPEAFF.

The V call is TRBV7-9, the J call TRBJ2-4, with D tentatively TRBD2 (7 bases). The J call may be incorrect, as the DNA end agrees better with TRBJ2-7. This CDR3 has 15 amino acids. Germline V gives CDR1 SEHNR, CDR2 FQNEAQ (reference sequence). The CDR3 reads CASSRPTGGGYEQYF. As DNA, the CDR3 is TGTGCCAGCAGCCGGCCTACGGGGGGCGGCTACGAGCAGTACTTC.

This sequence joins TRBV4-1 and TRBJ1-1, with TRBD1 as a possible D gene (6 bases). This CDR3 region has 18 residues. The germline V gene encodes CDR1 MGHRA and CDR2 YSYEKL. Trimming left V 0 bases short and J 1 base short, with 18 bases between. CDR3 nucleotide sequence: TGCGCCAGCAGCCAAGATAGAGGGCTACAGGGACGGAACACTGAAGCTTTCTTT. It encodes CASSQDRGLQGRNTEAFF.

This clonotype was counted ten times or more. This CDR3 is CASALGAGNIQYF. The CDR3 DNA follows: TGTGCCAGCGCTCTGGGGGCGGGAAACATTCAGTACTTC. This rearrangement joins TRBV11-1 to TRBJ2-4; D possibly corresponds to TRBD1 (6 bases). The CDR3 contains 13 residues. CDR1 and CDR2 from the germline V gene are SGHAT and FQDESV (reference sequence). Trimming pared 8 bases from V and 6 bases from J, leaving 14 bases between.